The next 15 T cell receptor beta chains were all read from a single sample in a study of CD8+CD57+ T cells in acquired aplastic anemia. The TCR beta profiling, which covered VDJ combination and CDR3 sequence, was carried out using genomic DNA as the template. TCRdb re-analysed the reads in MiXCR, keeping a single row per CDR3 protein. Of some 180,000 distinct CDR3 sequences in the sample, roughly 60% were seen once. Patients chosen for sequencing had shown CD8+CD57+ cell expansion by flow cytometry. Specimen: sorted CD4+, CD8+, or CD8+CD57+ T cells (not recorded which) from PBMCs. The receptors shown here come from a human donor with aplastic anemia.

The genes are TRBV7-2 and TRBJ1-1, with TRBD1 matching over 8 bases. The V segment lost 3 bases and the J segment 3 bases; nucleotides outside the gene matches: 6. There are 15 residues in the CDR3. Germline V gene data show CDR1 as SGHTA and CDR2 as FQGNSA. DNA for the CDR3: TGTGCCAGCAGCTTCCTGGACAGGGTGGACACTGAAGCTTTCTTT. It specifies CASSFLDRVDTEAFF.

The chain joins TRBV7-9 to TRBJ2-7, with D uncertain. The CDR3 has 13 residues. Germline CDR1 and CDR2: SEHNR and FQNEAQ (reference sequence). V lost 4 bases and J 3 bases, leaving 10 bases between the germline ends. CDR3 residues: CASSSDALYEQYF. Written as DNA, the CDR3 is TGTGCCAGCAGCTCGGACGCCCTCTACGAGCAGTACTTC.

The chain combines TRBV29-1 with TRBJ1-3, with no clear D. The CDR3 has 12 residues. The germline CDR1 and CDR2 sequences are SQVTM and ANQGSEA. V lost 3 bases, J lost 0 bases, and 3 bases lay in between. The CDR3 sequence is CSVESSGNTIYF. DNA of the CDR3: TGCAGCGTTGAGAGCTCTGGAAACACCATATATTTT.

This clonotype was observed many times. The gene calls are TRBV2 and TRBJ1-5, with D possibly TRBD1 on 5 matching bases. Germline V gene sequence: CDR1 SNHLY, CDR2 FYNNEI. V was trimmed by 2 bases and J by 0 bases, leaving 5 bases between them. This CDR3 spans 14 amino acids. CDR3 in DNA: TGTGCCAGCAGTGAAAGGGGTAGCAATCAGCCCCAGCATTTT. This sequence encodes CASSERGSNQPQHF.

This clonotype has a count of ten or more. This chain joins TRBV6-5 and TRBJ1-2, with D uncertain. This CDR3 has 13 amino acids. V lost 0 bases and J lost 4, with 6 bases in between. The germline CDR1 and CDR2 sequences are MNHEY and SVGAGI. CDR3 sequence: CASSYSAGYGYTF. Written as DNA, the CDR3 is TGTGCCAGCAGTTACTCTGCAGGCTATGGCTACACCTTC.

Only a few counts were recorded for this clonotype. The rearrangement uses TRBV24-1 and TRBJ2-3, with TRBD1 identical over 9 bases. CDR3 size: 17 residues. The trim removed 3 bases at V and 1 base at J, leaving 7 bases unmatched. Per the germline V gene, CDR1 is KGHDR and CDR2 is SFDVKD. Here the CDR3 reads CATSDARTGVRTDTQYF. DNA of the CDR3: TGTGCCACCAGTGATGCCCGGACAGGGGTCCGCACAGATACGCAGTATTTT.

V gene TRBV20-1 combines with J gene TRBJ1-5; a possible D gene is TRBD1 (5 bases). CDR3 length: 14 residues. Trimming stripped 6 bases from V and 1 base from J, with 13 bases between. Germline values: CDR1 DFQATT, CDR2 SNEGSKA (reference sequence). CDR3 coding DNA: TGCAGTGCGCTGGGGGTGTCAAGCAATCAGCCCCAGCATTTT. Translating it yields CSALGVSSNQPQHF.

The chain combines TRBV29-1 with TRBJ1-1; unclear D gene. V was pared by 6 bases and J by 4 bases, with 12 bases between. The germline gives CDR1 SQVTM, CDR2 ANQGSEA. CDR3 length equals 12 residues. DNA for the CDR3: TGCAGCGTCGAAAAGGTAGCCACTGAAGCTTTCTTT. Residues: CSVEKVATEAFF.

This clonotype was seen at least ten times. The gene calls are TRBV6-2 or TRBV6-3 and TRBJ1-5; D may be TRBD1 (5 bases). This CDR3 is 15 amino acids long. Trimming shortened V by 0 bases and J by 3 bases, and 9 bases separated the two germline ends. Looked up from germline, CDR1 is MNHEY and CDR2 is SVGEGT. The CDR3 nucleotides are TGTGCCAGCAGTTACTCTAGACAGAACAATCAGCCCCAGCATTTT. Translating it yields CASSYSRQNNQPQHF.

The chain carries TRBV10-3 and TRBJ2-1; 11 nucleotides agree with TRBD2. V was pared by 5 bases and J by 2 bases, with 5 bases of the junction left unmatched. The CDR3 loop spans 16 amino acids. Germline values: CDR1 ENHRY, CDR2 SYGVKD. The CDR3 sequence: CAISSGTSGAYNEQFF. The CDR3 DNA reads TGTGCCATCAGTTCCGGGACTAGCGGAGCCTACAATGAGCAGTTCTTC.

The rearrangement uses TRBV10-3 and TRBJ2-1, with D maybe TRBD1 (5 bases). This CDR3 has 14 amino acids. V was cut by 2 bases and J by 6 bases, with 11 bases left in between. Germline lookup yields CDR1 ENHRY and CDR2 SYGVKD. The CDR3 sequence: CAISENSRVNEQFF. The CDR3 nucleotides read TGTGCCATCAGTGAGAATTCCAGGGTCAATGAGCAGTTCTTC.

This sequence joins TRBV15 and TRBJ2-1; D call uncertain. Trimming removed 3 bases from V and 7 bases from J, with 13 bases in between. The CDR3 has 14 residues. CDR1 LNHNV and CDR2 YYDKDF come from the germline V gene (reference sequence). This CDR3 reads CATSREGPRNEQFF. The CDR3 DNA follows: TGTGCCACCAGCAGGGAAGGACCCAGGAATGAGCAGTTCTTC.

J is TRBJ1-6 and V is TRBV5-1, with a weak D call TRBD1 (6 bases). The V end lost 0 bases, the J end lost 6 bases, and 10 bases lay between the germline ends. Per the germline V gene, CDR1 is SGHRS and CDR2 is YFSETQ. The CDR3 has 15 amino acids. The CDR3 reads CASSLGGTINSPLHF. CDR3 nucleotides: TGCGCCAGCAGCTTGGGGGGGACAATTAATTCACCCCTCCACTTT.

This sequence joins TRBV7-7 and TRBJ2-2; 8 bases are shared with TRBD2. V lost 8 bases and J lost 2; bases outside the gene matches: 4. The CDR3 extends over 14 amino acids. In germline, CDR1 is SSHAT, CDR2 FNYEAQ (reference sequence). CDR3 bases: TGTGCCAGCCTTAGCGGGACTAACACCGGGGAGCTGTTTTTT. Amino acids: CASLSGTNTGELFF.

The chain employs TRBV7-9 and TRBJ2-2; D is ambiguous. The germline V gene encodes CDR1 SEHNR and CDR2 FQNEAQ (reference sequence). Trimming stripped 3 bases from V and 5 bases from J, with 7 bases between. The CDR3 is 13 amino acids. CDR3 sequence (DNA): TGTGCCAGCAGCTTTATTCTGACCGGGGAGCTGTTTTTT. Amino acid sequence: CASSFILTGELFF. Full variable domain (missing parts from reference TRBV7-9 and TRBJ2-2): DTGVSQNPRHKITKRGQNVTFRCDPISEHNRLYWYRQTLGQGPEFLTYFQNEAQLEKSRLLSDRFSAERPKGSFSTLEIQRTEQGDSAMYLCASSFILTGELFFGEGSRLTVL.